Detailed here is one TCR beta chain. The antigen remains unidentified. This specimen comes from a study of cytomegalovirus exposure and HLA in healthy donors. Study-wide points: In vitro testing confirmed a few CMV-associated chains as specific for CMV antigens. Cytomegalovirus association was listed for about 150 TCR beta chains.

The assay was immunoSEQ multiplex PCR, and TCRdb's table has in-frame clones only and misses some. The sample lists a few hundred thousand clones; 90% were seen once. Germline-derived CDR1 and CDR2 are MNHEY and SMNVEV (reference sequence). V was clipped by 0 bases and J by 3 bases, with 17 bases between them. The CDR3 is made up of 17 amino acids. The TCR originated in a woman between 18 and 30 years old in good health and CMV-seronegative. Sequenced sample: PBMCs. V gene TRBV27 combines with J gene TRBJ1-2; perhaps TRBD1 as D (5 bases). The CDR3 nucleotides are TGTGCCAGCAGTTTATCTGGGGCCTTTGGCAGCTACTATGGCTACACCTTC. As protein: CASSLSGAFGSYYGYTF.